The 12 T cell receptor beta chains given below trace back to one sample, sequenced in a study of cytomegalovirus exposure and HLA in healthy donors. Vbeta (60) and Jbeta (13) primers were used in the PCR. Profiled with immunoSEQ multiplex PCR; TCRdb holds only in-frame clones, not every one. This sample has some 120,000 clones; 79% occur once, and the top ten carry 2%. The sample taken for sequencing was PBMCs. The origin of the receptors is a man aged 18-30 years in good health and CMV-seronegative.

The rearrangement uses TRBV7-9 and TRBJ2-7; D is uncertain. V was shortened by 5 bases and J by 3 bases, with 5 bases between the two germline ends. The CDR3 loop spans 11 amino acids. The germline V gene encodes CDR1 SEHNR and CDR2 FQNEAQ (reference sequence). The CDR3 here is CASSNIYEQYF. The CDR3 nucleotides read TGTGCCAGCAGCAATATCTACGAGCAGTACTTC.

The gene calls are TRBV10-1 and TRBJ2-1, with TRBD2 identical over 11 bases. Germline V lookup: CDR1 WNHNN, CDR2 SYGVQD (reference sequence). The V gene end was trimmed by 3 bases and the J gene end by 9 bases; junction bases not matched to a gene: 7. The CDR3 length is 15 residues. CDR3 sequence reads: CASSDRLAGGSEQFF. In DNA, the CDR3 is TGCGCCAGCAGTGATCGTCTAGCGGGAGGAAGTGAGCAGTTCTTC.

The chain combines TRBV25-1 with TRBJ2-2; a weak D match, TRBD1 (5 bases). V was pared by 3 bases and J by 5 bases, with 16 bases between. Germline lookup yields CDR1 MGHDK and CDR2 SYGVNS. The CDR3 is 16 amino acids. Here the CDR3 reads CASSDQAGLVTGELFF. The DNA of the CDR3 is TGTGCCAGCAGTGATCAGGCAGGGTTGGTTACCGGGGAGCTGTTTTTT.

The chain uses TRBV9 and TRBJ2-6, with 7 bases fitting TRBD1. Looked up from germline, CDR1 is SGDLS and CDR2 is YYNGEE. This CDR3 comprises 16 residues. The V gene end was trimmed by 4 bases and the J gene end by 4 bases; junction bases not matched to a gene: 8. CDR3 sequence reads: CASSIDRAGGANVLTF. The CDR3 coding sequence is TGTGCCAGCAGCATAGACAGGGCAGGAGGGGCCAACGTCCTGACTTTC.

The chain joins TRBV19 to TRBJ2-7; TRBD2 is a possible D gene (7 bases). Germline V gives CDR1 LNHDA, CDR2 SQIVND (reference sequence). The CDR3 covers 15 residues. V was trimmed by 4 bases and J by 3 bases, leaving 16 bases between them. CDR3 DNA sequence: TGTGCCAGTAGTACAGGGGCTAGCGGTGACTACGAGCAGTACTTC. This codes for CASSTGASGDYEQYF. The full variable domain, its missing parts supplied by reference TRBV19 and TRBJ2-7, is DGGITQSPKYLFRKEGQNVTLSCEQNLNHDAMYWYRQDPGQGLRLIYYSQIVNDFQKGDIAEGYSVSREKKESFPLTVTSAQKNPTAFYLCASSTGASGDYEQYFGPGTRLTVT.

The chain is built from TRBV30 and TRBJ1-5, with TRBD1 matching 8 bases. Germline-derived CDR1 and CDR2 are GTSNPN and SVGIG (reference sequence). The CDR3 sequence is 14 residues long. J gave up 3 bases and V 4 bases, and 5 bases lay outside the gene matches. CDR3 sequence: CAWIGQGDNQPQHF. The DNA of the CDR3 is TGTGCCTGGATCGGACAGGGTGACAATCAGCCCCAGCATTTT.

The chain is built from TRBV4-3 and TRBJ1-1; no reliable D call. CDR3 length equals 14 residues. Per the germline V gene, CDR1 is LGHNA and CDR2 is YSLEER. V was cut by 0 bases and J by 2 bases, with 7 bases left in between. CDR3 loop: CASSQDTENTEAFF. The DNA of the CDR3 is TGCGCCAGCAGCCAAGATACAGAAAACACTGAAGCTTTCTTT.

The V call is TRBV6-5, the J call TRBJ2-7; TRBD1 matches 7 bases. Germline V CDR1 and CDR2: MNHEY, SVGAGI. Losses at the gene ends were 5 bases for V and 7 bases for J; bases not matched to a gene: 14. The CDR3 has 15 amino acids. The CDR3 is CASSPPLGTDPEQYF. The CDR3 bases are TGTGCCAGCAGTCCCCCACTCGGGACAGACCCTGAGCAGTACTTC.

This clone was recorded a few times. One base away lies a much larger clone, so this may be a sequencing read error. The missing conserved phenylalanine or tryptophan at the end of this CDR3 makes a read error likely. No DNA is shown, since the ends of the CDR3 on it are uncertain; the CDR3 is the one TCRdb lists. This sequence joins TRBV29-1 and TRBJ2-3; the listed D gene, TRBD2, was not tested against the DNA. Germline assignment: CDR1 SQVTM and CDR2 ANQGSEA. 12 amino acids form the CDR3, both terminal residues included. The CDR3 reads CSVETRGETQYL.

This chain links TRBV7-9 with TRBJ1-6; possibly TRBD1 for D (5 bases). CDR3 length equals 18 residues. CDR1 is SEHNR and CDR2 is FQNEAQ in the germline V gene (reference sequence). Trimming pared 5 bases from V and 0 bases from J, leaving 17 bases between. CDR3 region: CASSVDAGGSSYNSPLHF. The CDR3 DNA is TGTGCCAGCAGCGTAGACGCGGGGGGTAGCTCCTATAATTCACCCCTCCACTTT.

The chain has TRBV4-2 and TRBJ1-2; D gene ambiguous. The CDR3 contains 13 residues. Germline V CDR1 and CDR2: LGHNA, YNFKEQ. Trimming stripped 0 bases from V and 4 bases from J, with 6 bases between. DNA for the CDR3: TGTGCCAGCAGCCAAGACACTTCCTATGGCTACACCTTC. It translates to CASSQDTSYGYTF.

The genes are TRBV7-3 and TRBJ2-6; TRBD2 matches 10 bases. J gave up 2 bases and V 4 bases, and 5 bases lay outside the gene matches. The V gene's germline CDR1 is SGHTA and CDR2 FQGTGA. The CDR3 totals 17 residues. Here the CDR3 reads CASSSKGTSAGANVLTF. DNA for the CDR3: TGTGCCAGCAGCTCCAAGGGGACTAGCGCTGGGGCCAACGTCCTGACTTTC.